These T cell receptor beta chains were read from a single sample in a study of blood T cell repertoires in COVID-19. The repertoire was sequenced with immunoSEQ multiplex PCR; TCRdb's copy has only in-frame clones and lacks some. The data contain about 210,000 clones, 75% to 85% of them singletons. Sequencing was done on a sample of peripheral blood. These receptors were obtained from a woman between 65 and 79 years old with COVID-19, enrolled during active disease. The CDR3 runs from the conserved cysteine through the conserved F or W. The order of the fields is clone size, CDR3 length, J gene, V gene, D gene, CDR3 protein, CDR3 DNA. The D gene is left open where the match is weak. Size is omitted from some rows. Given values are once, few, many or a class for expanded clones.

>-|13|TRBJ1-1|TRBV11-3|-
CASSLFHYTEAFF
TGTGCCAGCAGCTTATTCCATTACACTGAAGCTTTCTTT
>-|15|TRBJ2-2|TRBV19|TRBD1
CASRDRGTNTGELFF
TGTGCCAGTAGGGACAGGGGGACGAACACCGGGGAGCTGTTTTTT
>-|18|TRBJ1-1|TRBV19|-
CASSIDPPGAFRPTEAFF
TGTGCCAGTAGTATAGATCCTCCAGGGGCCTTTAGACCCACTGAAGCTTTCTTT
>once|14|TRBJ2-4|TRBV6-5|TRBD1
CASRQGSRVDIQYF
TGTGCCAGCAGACAGGGGAGTAGGGTGGACATTCAGTACTTC
>-|17|TRBJ1-6|TRBV4-2|-
CASSQVGITGLNSPLHF
TGTGCCAGCAGCCAAGTCGGGATAACAGGGCTTAATTCACCCCTCCACTTT
>-|14|TRBJ1-3|TRBV6-6|-
CASRQQGSGNTIYF
TGTGCCAGCAGACAACAGGGATCTGGAAACACCATATATTTT
>-|15|TRBJ1-4|TRBV7-2|-
CASSFTPATNEKLFF
TGTGCCAGCAGCTTTACACCTGCAACTAATGAAAAACTGTTTTTT
>-|14|TRBJ1-6|TRBV4-2|-
CASSQALVLLPLHF
TGTGCCAGCAGCCAAGCCCTGGTACTGTTACCCCTCCACTTT
>once|15|TRBJ1-2|TRBV7-2|TRBD1
CASSGQDRGNYGYTF
TGTGCCAGCAGCGGACAGGACAGGGGAAACTATGGCTACACCTTC
>-|19|TRBJ1-4|TRBV28|TRBD1
CASSLRQGALVATNEKLFF
TGTGCCAGCAGTTTACGACAGGGGGCCTTAGTTGCAACTAATGAAAAACTGTTTTTT
>-|15|TRBJ1-4|TRBV4-3|TRBD1
CASSQGTGGGEKLFF
TGCGCCAGCAGCCAAGGGACAGGGGGAGGTGAAAAACTGTTTTTT
>-|18|TRBJ1-3|TRBV27|-
CASSLVQPRQSKGNTIYF
TGTGCCAGCAGTTTGGTCCAGCCAAGACAGTCGAAAGGAAACACCATATATTTT
>-|14|TRBJ2-1|TRBV9|TRBD1
CASSVGLQGDEQFF
TGTGCCAGCAGCGTCGGGCTACAGGGGGATGAGCAGTTCTTC
>-|15|TRBJ2-7|TRBV5-6|TRBD2
CASSWDSGRRYEQYF
TGTGCCAGCAGCTGGGATAGCGGGAGGCGCTACGAGCAGTACTTC
>-|13|TRBJ2-7|TRBV6-5|-
CATHNAIQDEQYF
TGTGCCACCCATAATGCAATACAGGACGAGCAGTACTTC
>few|16|TRBJ1-2|TRBV4-3|TRBD1
CASSQDARDRVGGYTF
TGCGCCAGCAGCCAAGATGCGAGGGACAGGGTTGGTGGCTACACCTTC
>-|15|TRBJ2-1|TRBV7-6|TRBD2
CASSDHGGAYNEQFF
TGTGCCAGCAGCGATCACGGGGGGGCCTACAATGAGCAGTTCTTC
>once|17|TRBJ2-7|TRBV3-1/TRBV3-2|TRBD1
CASSQSYGTGSPYEQYF
TGTGCCAGCAGCCAAAGCTACGGGACAGGGAGTCCCTACGAGCAGTACTTC
>-|14|TRBJ2-5|TRBV5-6|-
CASRPDSTRETQYF
TGTGCCAGCAGGCCAGACAGTACTCGGGAGACCCAGTACTTC
>-|15|TRBJ1-3|TRBV9|-
CASSARHSEGNTIYF
TGTGCCAGCAGCGCCAGACATTCCGAAGGAAACACCATATATTTT
>-|13|TRBJ2-7|TRBV27|-
CATPTQRQCEQYF
TGTGCCACCCCAACCCAAAGACAATGCGAGCAGTACTTC
>-|18|TRBJ1-2|TRBV19|-
CASSMSVGTGTELYGYTF
TGTGCCAGTAGTATGAGCGTGGGTACAGGGACCGAACTTTACGGCTACACCTTC
>once|15|TRBJ2-1|TRBV7-3|-
CASRPSGTNYNEQFF
TGTGCCAGCAGGCCATCCGGGACAAACTACAATGAGCAGTTCTTC
>-|14|TRBJ2-5|TRBV2|-
CASGLNREGETQYF
TGTGCCAGCGGCCTGAACAGGGAGGGGGAGACCCAGTACTTC
>-|13|TRBJ2-6|TRBV19|-
CASSFRGANVLTF
TGTGCCAGTAGTTTCCGTGGGGCCAACGTCCTGACTTTC
>-|14|TRBJ2-7|TRBV30|TRBD1
CAWSVRQGAREQYF
TGTGCCTGGAGTGTACGGCAGGGGGCTCGCGAGCAGTACTTC
>-|11|TRBJ1-1|TRBV20-1|-
CSAPGAGQAFF
TGCAGTGCTCCTGGGGCGGGACAAGCTTTCTTT
>-|15|TRBJ1-2|TRBV6-1|-
CASSETSGRRYGYTF
TGTGCCAGCAGTGAGACTAGTGGCAGGAGGTATGGCTACACCTTC
>-|15|TRBJ2-7|TRBV11-2|TRBD1
CASSQDRGTSYEQYF
TGTGCCAGCAGTCAGGACAGGGGTACTTCCTACGAGCAGTACTTC
>once|13|TRBJ1-5|TRBV3-1/TRBV3-2|TRBD1
CASSYRGSQPQHF
TGTGCCAGCAGCTACAGGGGAAGCCAGCCCCAGCATTTT
>-|16|TRBJ2-1|TRBV29-1|TRBD1
CSACYEMDRGGDEQFF
TGCAGCGCCTGTTACGAGATGGACAGGGGTGGGGATGAGCAGTTCTTC
>-|16|TRBJ1-3|TRBV9|TRBD1
CASSVKRDSSGNTIYF
TGTGCCAGCAGCGTAAAACGGGACAGCTCTGGAAACACCATATATTTT
>-|16|TRBJ1-4|TRBV28|-
CASSLSPRVPYEKLFF
TGTGCCAGCAGTTTATCCCCCAGGGTACCATATGAAAAACTGTTTTTT
>few|14|TRBJ1-4|TRBV7-9|-
CASSKVTGTEKLFF
TGTGCCAGCAGTAAAGTCACAGGGACTGAAAAACTGTTTTTT
>once|16|TRBJ1-5|TRBV19|-
CASSPIRGGSNQPQHF
TGTGCCAGTAGCCCTATCCGAGGGGGTAGCAATCAGCCCCAGCATTTT
>-|15|TRBJ2-7|TRBV7-9|-
CASSLGGTPNYEQYF
TGTGCCAGCAGCTTAGGCGGGACTCCTAATTACGAGCAGTACTTC
>once|9|TRBJ1-1|TRBV7-6|TRBD1
CGRTGEAFF
TGTGGCCGGACAGGGGAAGCTTTCTTT
>-|13|TRBJ1-1|TRBV7-8|-
CASSWRGNTEAFF
TGTGCCAGCAGCTGGAGGGGGAACACTGAAGCTTTCTTT
>-|16|TRBJ2-2|TRBV12-5|-
CASESARTPRTGELFF
TGTGCTAGTGAATCAGCACGGACTCCAAGAACCGGGGAGCTGTTTTTT
>-|17|TRBJ1-1|TRBV19|TRBD1
CASSIGQGARGDTEAFF
TGTGCCAGTAGTATAGGACAGGGGGCGCGAGGGGACACTGAAGCTTTCTTT
>-|19|TRBJ2-6|TRBV15|TRBD1
CATSREFQGAISGANVLTF
TGTGCCACCAGCAGAGAGTTCCAGGGGGCGATTTCTGGGGCCAACGTCCTGACTTTC
>-|15|TRBJ2-1|TRBV24-1|TRBD2
CATSGATSGMGEQFF
TGTGCCACCAGTGGAGCGACTAGCGGGATGGGCGAGCAGTTCTTC
>once|14|TRBJ2-5|TRBV9|TRBD2
CASSAWGGQETQYF
TGTGCCAGCAGCGCCTGGGGGGGCCAAGAGACCCAGTACTTC
>-|20|TRBJ2-1|TRBV4-2|TRBD2
CASSQDEEPAGVESYNEQFF
TGTGCCAGCAGCCAAGACGAGGAGCCAGCGGGGGTTGAATCCTACAATGAGCAGTTCTTC
>-|15|TRBJ2-3|TRBV4-3|TRBD1
CASSAAGGRTDTQYF
TGCGCCAGCAGCGCCGCAGGGGGCAGGACAGATACGCAGTATTTT
>few|15|TRBJ1-6|TRBV7-6|-
CASSASSSYNSPLHF
TGTGCCAGCAGTGCGAGTAGCTCCTATAATTCACCCCTCCACTTT
>-|15|TRBJ2-1|TRBV5-1|-
CASSLGSGRSGEQFF
TGCGCCAGCAGCTTGGGTTCGGGTAGGTCTGGAGAGCAGTTCTTC
>-|14|TRBJ2-5|TRBV7-9|TRBD2
CASFRSGGSETQYF
TGTGCCAGCTTCCGATCGGGAGGTAGCGAGACCCAGTACTTC
>-|14|TRBJ2-3|TRBV5-1|-
CASRTTGSTDTQYF
TGCGCCAGCAGGACGACGGGGAGCACAGATACGCAGTATTTT
>-|16|TRBJ2-1|TRBV7-9|TRBD1
CASSERTGGVYNEQFF
TGTGCCAGCAGCGAGCGGACAGGGGGCGTCTACAATGAGCAGTTCTTC
>-|17|TRBJ2-1|TRBV7-8|TRBD2
CASSPTGGGRPYNEQFF
TGTGCCAGCAGCCCCACCGGGGGGGGTCGTCCCTACAATGAGCAGTTCTTC
>-|15|TRBJ1-1|TRBV18|-
CASSPDTGMNTEAFF
TGTGCCAGCTCCCCTGACACGGGAATGAACACTGAAGCTTTCTTT
>-|13|TRBJ2-5|TRBV28|TRBD1
CASRPTGGETQYF
TGTGCCAGCAGACCTACAGGGGGAGAGACCCAGTACTTC
>once|13|TRBJ2-1|TRBV7-3|-
CASSLIEFNEQFF
TGTGCCAGCAGCTTAATTGAGTTTAATGAGCAGTTCTTC
>-|15|TRBJ2-7|TRBV5-1|TRBD2
CASSLGGLAMYEQYF
TGCGCCAGCAGCTTGGGGGGACTAGCAATGTACGAGCAGTACTTC